Below, 28 T cell receptor beta chains from the same sample are listed, as sequenced in a study of beta chain features in type 1 diabetes (dated by TCRdb to the late 2010s). Receptor libraries were prepared by the immunoSEQ multiplex PCR assay. The High Capacity cDNA Reverse Transcription Kit was used to reverse transcribe all of the isolated RNA, meaning that expressed TCRB transcripts were what got sequenced. TCRdb took this table from immuneACCESS and kept in-frame rearrangements with V and J called. Such tables lack part of the clones; where checked against another copy, unresolved V genes explain under half of the gap, and the rest is unexplained. The sample includes roughly 100,000 clones, with roughly 28% observed a single time. The ten largest clones add up to less than 0.65% of the sample. Beyond this particular receptor, the publication reports: A moderate but significant shortening of TCRB CDR3 length was observed in type 1 diabetes patients in all four CD4+ subsets.

These TCRs' antigens remain unknown. Sequenced sample: central memory CD4+ T cells from blood. These receptors came from a woman between 18 and 30 years old with type 1 diabetes.

The rearrangement joins TRBV7-3 to TRBJ2-3, with D possibly being TRBD2 (6 bases). Trimming left V 2 bases short and J 4 bases short, with 13 bases between. The CDR3 runs 15 residues. CDR1 SGHTA and CDR2 FQGTGA come from the germline V gene. The DNA for the CDR3 is TGTGCCAGCAGCTTACTAGGTGGAGGGCCAGATACGCAGTATTTT. Translated: CASSLLGGGPDTQYF.

This clone showed up just a few times. Written as DNA, the CDR3 is TGTGCCAGCAGCCAAGTATATAAGGGGGCCATTCAGTACTTC. Translating it yields CASSQVYKGAIQYF. J is TRBJ2-4 and V is TRBV14; TRBD1 matches at 7 bases. Germline V lookup: CDR1 SGHDN, CDR2 FVKESK. Trimming at V came to 1 base and at J to 9 bases, leaving 6 bases not matched to a gene. This CDR3 is 14 amino acids long.

The CDR3 coding sequence is TGTGCCAGCAGCCCAGGACAGTCATTAAATGAAAAACTGTTTTTT. Amino acids: CASSPGQSLNEKLFF. V is TRBV7-9 and J is TRBJ1-4; D is perhaps TRBD1 (6 bases). Trimming pared 5 bases from V and 5 bases from J, leaving 15 bases between. From germline, CDR1 is SEHNR and CDR2 FQNEAQ (reference sequence). This CDR3 is 15 amino acids long. Supplemented by reference TRBV7-9 and TRBJ1-4, the full variable domain reads DTGVSQNPRHKITKRGQNVTFRCDPISEHNRLYWYRQTLGQGPEFLTYFQNEAQLEKSRLLSDRFSAERPKGSFSTLEIQRTEQGDSAMYLCASSPGQSLNEKLFFGSGTQLSVL.

This CDR3 reads CASSLAASGKNNEQFF. The CDR3 DNA sequence: TGTGCCAGCAGCTTAGCGGCTAGCGGGAAAAACAATGAGCAGTTCTTC. This chain joins TRBV7-9 and TRBJ2-1, with 9 positions matching TRBD2. Germline V CDR1 and CDR2: SEHNR, FQNEAQ (reference sequence). This CDR3 has 16 amino acids. J gave up 5 bases and V 0 bases, and 5 bases lay outside the gene matches.

This sequence joins TRBV7-2 and TRBJ2-1; 14 bases align to TRBD2. Germline V gene sequence: CDR1 SGHTA, CDR2 FQGNSA. The CDR3 runs to 17 residues. With V trimmed by 2 bases and J by 3 bases, 3 bases remained unmatched. The CDR3: CASSLTGLAGGYNEQFF. Written as DNA, the CDR3 is TGTGCCAGCAGCTTAACCGGACTAGCGGGAGGCTACAATGAGCAGTTCTTC.

The chain is built from TRBV9 and TRBJ2-1, with TRBD2 matching 11 bases. The ends lost 3 bases at V and 2 bases at J; junction bases unmatched: 4. This CDR3 spans 16 amino acids. Germline-derived CDR1 and CDR2 are SGDLS and YYNGEE. The CDR3 reads CASSAGTSGTYNEQFF. CDR3 bases: TGTGCCAGCAGCGCCGGGACTAGCGGAACCTACAATGAGCAGTTCTTC.

The chain is built from TRBV10-2 and TRBJ2-5, with D perhaps TRBD2 (6 bases). V gave up 7 bases and J gave up 5 bases, with 17 bases separating them. The CDR3 extends over 14 amino acids. Germline CDR1 reads WSHSY; CDR2 reads SAAADI. The CDR3 region has the DNA TGCGCCAGCACAGTCGGGAGCTCCAGGGAGACCCAGTACTTC. Encoded protein: CASTVGSSRETQYF.

The gene calls are TRBV14 and TRBJ2-3; no firm D call. Germline V gene data show CDR1 as SGHDN and CDR2 as FVKESK. The CDR3 spans 11 residues. V lost 6 bases and J 6 bases, leaving 7 bases between the germline ends. Here the CDR3 DNA reads TGTGCCAGCAGTCTCGGGGATACGCAGTATTTT. As protein: CASSLGDTQYF.

The chain carries TRBV6-6 and TRBJ1-3; possible D gene TRBD1, 5 bases. Per the germline V gene, CDR1 is MNHNY and CDR2 is SVGAGI (reference sequence). CDR3 length: 14 amino acids. Trimming removed 2 bases at V and 13 bases at J, with 18 bases between. The CDR3 sequence: CASSYGAAEGGIYF. DNA of the CDR3: TGTGCCAGCAGTTACGGGGCGGCAGAGGGAGGAATATATTTT.

The genes are TRBV30 and TRBJ1-5; possible D gene TRBD1, 5 bases. CDR3 length equals 12 residues. V was pared by 2 bases and J by 6 bases, with 8 bases between. In germline, CDR1 is GTSNPN, CDR2 SVGIG (reference sequence). The CDR3 bases are TGTGCCTGGAGTTGGGACTCTCAGCCCCAGCATTTT. It yields the protein CAWSWDSQPQHF.

This clone occurred a few times. The genes are TRBV2 and TRBJ1-5; D is undetermined. Looked up from germline, CDR1 is SNHLY and CDR2 is FYNNEI. The CDR3 sequence is 15 residues long. V lost 3 bases to trimming and J lost 7 bases, with 16 bases between them. The CDR3 DNA reads as TGTGCCAGCAGTGAGGAACGGGTGTTTGGCCAGCCCCAGCATTTT. Translated: CASSEERVFGQPQHF.

V gene TRBV5-5 combines with J gene TRBJ2-4; TRBD1 is a possible D gene (6 bases). Germline V gene sequence: CDR1 SGHKS, CDR2 YYEKEE (reference sequence). The CDR3 totals 16 residues. V lost 1 base and J 7 bases, leaving 18 bases between the germline ends. CDR3 DNA: TGTGCCAGCAGCTTGCAGGGGCAGAGGGGTATCAACATTCAGTACTTC. This sequence encodes CASSLQGQRGINIQYF.

The rearrangement joins TRBV7-2 to TRBJ2-5; TRBD2 matches 11 bases. There are 16 residues in the CDR3. V gave up 8 bases and J gave up 2 bases; unmatched junction bases: 10. Germline CDR1 is SGHTA and CDR2 is FQGNSA. CDR3 sequence reads: CASATSGSLWQETQYF. CDR3 DNA: TGTGCCAGCGCAACTAGCGGGAGTTTGTGGCAAGAGACCCAGTACTTC. Full variable domain (missing parts from reference TRBV7-2 and TRBJ2-5): GAGVSQSPSNKVTEKGKDVELRCDPISGHTALYWYRQSLGQGLEFLIYFQGNSAPDKSGLPSDRFSAERTGGSVSTLTIQRTQQEDSAVYLCASATSGSLWQETQYFGPGTRLLVL.

In this sample, this clone turned up a few times. This sequence joins TRBV5-1 and TRBJ2-3; 12 nucleotides match TRBD2. Germline V gene sequence: CDR1 SGHRS, CDR2 YFSETQ. This CDR3 has 15 amino acids. V shed 4 bases, J shed 3 bases, and the junction held 3 bases outside the gene matches. Here the CDR3 reads CASSPGTSGTDTQYF. The CDR3 DNA sequence: TGCGCCAGCAGCCCAGGGACTAGCGGGACAGATACGCAGTATTTT.

V and J are TRBV29-1 and TRBJ1-3; 8 bases map to TRBD1. Germline assignment: CDR1 SQVTM and CDR2 ANQGSEA. This CDR3 region has 17 residues. Trimming removed 6 bases from V and 3 bases from J; junction bases left unmatched: 16. The CDR3 region has the DNA TGCAGCGTCGGACTCGCAAGGACAGGGAGGATTGGAAACACCATATATTTT. Its translation is CSVGLARTGRIGNTIYF.

This chain uses TRBV5-4 with TRBJ1-1, with D hard to call. CDR3 length: 13 amino acids. Germline values: CDR1 SGHNT, CDR2 YYREEE (reference sequence). With 0 bases removed from V and 6 bases from J, the gap between germline ends came to 9 bases. The CDR3 coding sequence is TGTGCCAGCAGCTTGGCCTCGGTCGCTGAAGCTTTCTTT. Translating it yields CASSLASVAEAFF.

This clone has only one observation. The chain recombines TRBV7-7 with TRBJ2-2; 12 positions match TRBD2. Germline loops: CDR1 SSHAT, CDR2 FNYEAQ (reference sequence). The V gene end was trimmed by 6 bases and the J gene end by 4 bases; junction bases not matched to a gene: 12. The CDR3 sequence is 18 residues long. CDR3 nucleotides: TGTGCCAGCAGGACGGGGGCTAGCGGGAGGGTGATCACCGGGGAGCTGTTTTTT. This sequence encodes CASRTGASGRVITGELFF.

This rearrangement joins TRBV28 to TRBJ2-3, with 8 bases aligning to TRBD2. V gave up 7 bases and J gave up 6 bases; unmatched junction bases: 9. CDR3 length equals 14 residues. CDR1 is MDHEN and CDR2 is SYDVKM in the germline V gene. Written as DNA, the CDR3 is TGTGCCAGCACTACGGGACTAGAGATGGATACGCAGTATTTT. This gives the protein CASTTGLEMDTQYF.

This clone was observed a single time. The chain is built from TRBV19 and TRBJ1-5, with D possibly being TRBD1 (5 bases). Trimming took 5 bases from V and 3 from J, leaving 14 bases between them. Germline V lookup: CDR1 LNHDA, CDR2 SQIVND (reference sequence). The CDR3 covers 15 residues. The CDR3 DNA reads TGTGCCAGTAGTGGGGAAGGACACCCCAATCAGCCCCAGCATTTT. This sequence encodes CASSGEGHPNQPQHF.

This clone showed up just a few times. The CDR3, as DNA: TGTGCCAGTAGTATTCGGACTGCATATGGCTACACCTTC. This translates into CASSIRTAYGYTF. The rearrangement joins TRBV19 to TRBJ1-2; unclear D gene. Germline assignment: CDR1 LNHDA and CDR2 SQIVND (reference sequence). V lost 3 bases to trimming and J lost 5 bases, with 10 bases between them. CDR3 size: 13 residues.

This clone was detected only a few times. V gene TRBV27 combines with J gene TRBJ2-5; D gene unclear. CDR3 length equals 13 residues. The ends were cut back, 4 bases at V and 5 bases at J, with 11 bases in the middle. Germline-derived CDR1 and CDR2 are MNHEY and SMNVEV (reference sequence). CDR3 sequence (DNA): TGTGCCAGCAGTTCCAATCACGGGGAGACCCAGTACTTC. Its translation: CASSSNHGETQYF.

The chain employs TRBV29-1 and TRBJ1-1, with D maybe TRBD1 (5 bases). The CDR3 extends over 13 amino acids. CDR1 is SQVTM, CDR2 ANQGSEA, per germline. With 2 bases removed from V and 3 bases from J, the gap between germline ends came to 10 bases. Written as DNA, the CDR3 is TGCAGCGTTGAAAGGGGCCGGGACACTGAAGCTTTCTTT. Its protein is CSVERGRDTEAFF. Full variable domain (rest looked up from reference TRBV29-1 and TRBJ1-1): SAVISQKPSRDICQRGTSLTIQCQVDSQVTMMFWYRQQPGQSLTLIATANQGSEATYESGFVIDKFPISRPNLTFSTLTVSNMSPEDSSIYLCSVERGRDTEAFFGQGTRLTVV.

The table lists this clone with a few counts. This chain connects TRBV7-2 to TRBJ2-7, with 10 bases fitting TRBD1. The V gene's germline CDR1 is SGHTA and CDR2 FQGNSA. The CDR3 contains 17 residues. V trimming: 4 bases; J trimming: 7 bases; junction bases outside the gene matches: 16. This chain's CDR3 is CASSSMKTGGHPWEQYF. CDR3 DNA sequence: TGTGCCAGCAGCTCAATGAAGACAGGGGGCCACCCCTGGGAGCAGTACTTC.

The genes are TRBV6-5 and TRBJ2-1; D is possibly TRBD2 (6 bases). Germline V lookup: CDR1 MNHEY, CDR2 SVGAGI. This CDR3 has 15 amino acids. V was pared by 2 bases and J by 0 bases, with 8 bases between. CDR3 nucleotide sequence: TGTGCCAGCAGTTACGGTAGCGGCTCCTACAATGAGCAGTTCTTC. Translating it yields CASSYGSGSYNEQFF.

V usage is TRBV5-1 and J usage is TRBJ2-5, with TRBD2 identical over 9 bases. This CDR3 is 16 amino acids long. J lost 5 bases, V lost 5 bases, and 13 bases had no gene match. From germline, CDR1 is SGHRS and CDR2 YFSETQ. The CDR3 DNA sequence: TGCGCCAGCAGGAGTCAGATAGCGGGAGAGACGGAGACCCAGTACTTC. It is translated as CASRSQIAGETETQYF.

A few counts support this clone. The chain links TRBV5-1 to TRBJ2-1; 9 bases match TRBD2. V was clipped by 0 bases and J by 6 bases; unmatched bases: 10. The V gene's germline CDR1 is SGHRS and CDR2 YFSETQ. The CDR3 extends over 17 amino acids. CDR3: CASSLGGSGRGSNEQFF. As DNA, the CDR3 is TGCGCCAGCAGCTTGGGAGGTAGCGGGAGAGGAAGCAATGAGCAGTTCTTC.

This clone was observed a few times. The chain is built from TRBV6-1 and TRBJ2-5; 12 nucleotides match TRBD2. The V and J ends lost 6 bases and 5 bases, in that order; junction bases with no gene match: 4. Germline V gene sequence: CDR1 MNHNS, CDR2 SASEGT. The CDR3 loop spans 14 amino acids. CDR3 nucleotides: TGTGCCAGCAGCCTAGCGGGAGGGAAGGAGACCCAGTACTTC. This gives the protein CASSLAGGKETQYF.

This clone was seen more than once but under ten times. This rearrangement joins TRBV28 to TRBJ1-1, with 7 bases aligning to TRBD1. V dropped 5 bases and J dropped 0; count of bases not matched to a gene: 9. CDR1 MDHEN and CDR2 SYDVKM come from the germline V gene. The CDR3 extends over 16 amino acids. DNA for the CDR3: TGTGCCAGCAGTCCCGCCGGGACAGCCATGAACACTGAAGCTTTCTTT. This sequence encodes CASSPAGTAMNTEAFF.